These T cell receptor beta chains were read from a single sample in a study of cytomegalovirus exposure and HLA in healthy donors. The repertoire was sequenced with immunoSEQ multiplex PCR; TCRdb's copy has only in-frame clones and lacks some. This sample has about 120,000 clones, with about 59% found just once. Sequenced input: PBMCs. Receptors were obtained from a woman aged 40 to 50 in good health and CMV-seropositive. Both conserved end residues are part of each CDR3. The D gene is left open where the match is weak. Clone size appears in some rows only: once, few, many, or a class for an expanded clone.

V	J	D	size	DNA	CDR3
TRBV25-1	TRBJ2-2	TRBD2	.	TGTGCCGCAACGGGGGAGGGGAACACCGGGGAGCTGTTTTTT	CAATGEGNTGELFF
TRBV6-5	TRBJ2-5	.	few	TGTGCCAGCAGTTACGCCCAGGGATTGGGATCAGAGACCCAGTACTTC	CASSYAQGLGSETQYF
TRBV4-2	TRBJ2-1	TRBD2	.	TGTGCCAGCAGCCAAGGCGACGGGACTAGCGGTTACAATGAGCAGTTCTTC	CASSQGDGTSGYNEQFF
TRBV9	TRBJ1-2	.	.	TGTGCCAGCAGCGTAGGGCCCTCAGGAGGCTACACCTTC	CASSVGPSGGYTF
TRBV29-1	TRBJ2-3	.	.	TGCAGCTCTAGTGAGTACGATACGCAGTATTTT	CSSSEYDTQYF
TRBV6-6	TRBJ1-4	TRBD1	few	TGTGCCAGCAGTACCGGGACAGTCGGAGAAAAACTGTTTTTT	CASSTGTVGEKLFF
TRBV7-2	TRBJ2-5	.	few	TGTGCCAGCAGCTTAGTCCCGGAGAGTAAGGCCCAGTACTTC	CASSLVPESKAQYF
TRBV19	TRBJ2-3	TRBD2	.	TGTGCCAGTAGTTGGGGGACTAGCGGCACAGATACGCAGTATTTT	CASSWGTSGTDTQYF
TRBV2	TRBJ2-7	.	.	TGTGCCAGCAATTCCGTGGCGGGCCCCTCCTACGAGCAGTACTTC	CASNSVAGPSYEQYF
TRBV7-2	TRBJ2-5	TRBD2	.	TGTGCCAGCAGCTGGACTAGCGGGGACCAAGAGACCCAGTACTTC	CASSWTSGDQETQYF
TRBV19	TRBJ2-1	TRBD2	.	TGTGCCAGTACTAGCGGATTTTCCAATGAGCAGTTCTTC	CASTSGFSNEQFF
TRBV19	TRBJ2-3	.	.	TGTGCCAGCTCCCCCGGTGCGTTAGATACGCAGTATTTT	CASSPGALDTQYF
TRBV19	TRBJ2-2	TRBD1	.	TGTGCCAGTAGTATATCGAAGGGGACAGGGATTCTCGGGGAGCTGTTTTTT	CASSISKGTGILGELFF
TRBV5-1	TRBJ1-1	.	.	TGCGCCAGCAGCCTACAGGCTATGAACACTGAAGCTTTCTTT	CASSLQAMNTEAFF
TRBV4-1	TRBJ2-5	.	.	TGCGCCAGCAGCCAAGTAGCCCACCTGTACCAAGAGACCCAGTACTTC	CASSQVAHLYQETQYF
TRBV5-6	TRBJ1-1	.	few	TGTGCCAGCAGCTTTGATGACAGTTTGAACACTGAAGCTTTCTTT	CASSFDDSLNTEAFF
TRBV7-9	TRBJ1-2	TRBD1	.	TGTGCCAGCAGCCCCATGGACAGGGGGAGGGCTAGTGGCTACACCTTC	CASSPMDRGRASGYTF
TRBV7-3	TRBJ2-1	TRBD2	.	TGTGCCAGCAGCTCCTGGACTAGCGGGAGTTACAATGAGCAGTTCTTC	CASSSWTSGSYNEQFF
TRBV14	TRBJ2-3	TRBD2	.	TGTGCCAGCAGCCAAATTGTGGGAGGGGAACTGGATACGCAGTATTTT	CASSQIVGGELDTQYF
TRBV27	TRBJ2-1	.	.	TGTGCCAGCAAGGAGAGAAACGATGAGCAGTTCTTC	CASKERNDEQFF
TRBV6-5	TRBJ1-6	TRBD1	.	TGTGCCAGCAGTCCCATTGGACAGGGGAATTCACCCCTCCACTTT	CASSPIGQGNSPLHF
TRBV11-2	TRBJ2-5	TRBD2	once	TGTGCCAGCAGTCAGACTAGCGGAGAGCCGGAGACCCAGTACTTC	CASSQTSGEPETQYF
TRBV5-4	TRBJ2-7	TRBD2	.	TGTGCCAGCAGCCTTGGACTAGACTCCTACGAGCAGTACTTC	CASSLGLDSYEQYF
TRBV5-1	TRBJ2-7	TRBD2	.	TGCGCCAGCAGCGGACTAGCGGACACCTACGAGCAGTACTTC	CASSGLADTYEQYF
TRBV2	TRBJ2-2	.	.	TGTGCCAGCAGTGAAGTTGGCGGCGGGGTCGGGGAGCTGTTTTTT	CASSEVGGGVGELFF
TRBV5-6	TRBJ1-3	.	.	TGTGCCAGCAGCTTGGTCAGCTCTGGAAACACCATATATTTT	CASSLVSSGNTIYF
TRBV7-3	TRBJ2-3	TRBD2	.	TGTGCCAGCAGCTTAAGAGGGGTAGCGGGAAATTGGGATACGCAGTATTTT	CASSLRGVAGNWDTQYF
TRBV19	TRBJ2-3	.	.	TGTGCCAGTAGTATGGGGGGGGCTAGCACAGATACGCAGTATTTT	CASSMGGASTDTQYF
TRBV19	TRBJ2-6	.	.	TGTGCCTCGGGTCAACGACGAGCAGGGGCCAACGTCCTGACTTTC	CASGQRRAGANVLTF
TRBV7-8	TRBJ2-1	TRBD2	few	TGTGCCAGCAGCTATCCCTGGGGGCTAGCGGGAGCTTCTCATGAGCAGTTCTTC	CASSYPWGLAGASHEQFF
TRBV7-8	TRBJ2-1	.	.	TGTGCCAGCAGCTCCGAAGTTTGGAGCGAAGAGCAGTTCTTC	CASSSEVWSEEQFF
TRBV11-1	TRBJ1-1	.	.	TGTGCCAGCAGCCTTCGCGGGGGGACTGAAGCTTTCTTT	CASSLRGGTEAFF
TRBV15	TRBJ2-3	TRBD1	few	TGTGCCACCAGCAGCCGACAGGGGTACACAGATACGCAGTATTTT	CATSSRQGYTDTQYF
TRBV19	TRBJ1-3	.	.	TGTGCCAGTAGTACTCCGGGGGCTGGAAACACCATATATTTT	CASSTPGAGNTIYF
TRBV28	TRBJ1-4	TRBD1	.	TGTGCCAGCAGTTTGCATGGGACAGCTAATGAAAAACTGTTTTTT	CASSLHGTANEKLFF
TRBV4-2	TRBJ2-1	.	.	TGTGCCAGCAGCCAAGATCCCTTCTCCGGACATATAATAGGGGATGAGCAGTTCTTC	CASSQDPFSGHIIGDEQFF
TRBV7-8	TRBJ2-5	TRBD2	.	TGTGCCAGCAGCTTAGAGAGGGCGGGAGAAGAGACCCAGTACTTC	CASSLERAGEETQYF
TRBV18	TRBJ2-3	.	.	TGTGCCAGCTCACCACTTCAGGAACAGGGCGGCACAGATACGCAGTATTTT	CASSPLQEQGGTDTQYF
TRBV27	TRBJ2-7	.	.	TGTGCCAGCAGTTCCCTCGACGGGGGCTCCTACGAGCAGTACTTC	CASSSLDGGSYEQYF
TRBV19	TRBJ2-1	TRBD2	.	TGTGCCAGTAGTTTCTTAGCGGGTATCTACAATGAGCAGTTCTTC	CASSFLAGIYNEQFF
TRBV10-3	TRBJ2-6	.	once	TGTGCCATCAGTGGACGACAGTTATTCGCGACTGGGGCCAACGTCCTGACTTTC	CAISGRQLFATGANVLTF
TRBV30	TRBJ2-1	.	.	TGTGCCTGGAGTACCGGACTGTACAATGAGCAGTTCTTC	CAWSTGLYNEQFF
TRBV9	TRBJ2-1	TRBD2	.	TGTGCCAGCAGCGTATTCCATAGCGGGGTATACAATGAGCAGTTCTTC	CASSVFHSGVYNEQFF